The source of this T cell receptor (beta chain) is a study of control samples from healthy donors and cancer patients. Data came from immunoSEQ multiplex PCR; TCRdb stores just in-frame clones and leaves some out. The sample contains tens of thousands of clones, approximately 85% of which appear only once. Germline V gene sequence: CDR1 SGHDN, CDR2 FVKESK. Trimming stripped 5 bases from V and 2 bases from J, with 13 bases between. This CDR3 region has 14 residues. This TCR came from a man between 35 and 55 years old in good health. The rearrangement uses TRBV14 and TRBJ2-7; D unclear. Specimen: blood. The CDR3 protein is CASSTRVTPYEQYF. CDR3 nucleotides: TGTGCCAGCAGCACCCGGGTCACCCCCTACGAGCAGTACTTC. Using reference TRBV14 and TRBJ2-7 for the parts outside the CDR3, the full variable domain is EAGVTQFPSHSVIEKGQTVTLRCDPISGHDNLYWYRRVMGKEIKFLLHFVKESKQDESGMPNNRFLAERTGGTYSTLKVQPAELEDSGVYFCASSTRVTPYEQYFGPGTRLTVT.